This T cell receptor (beta chain) was found in a study of blood T cell repertoires in COVID-19 (dated by TCRdb to 2018 to 2020). Study-level background: Samples from collaborators originated in the United States, Italy and Spain and spanned both the acute and convalescent phases of COVID-19. Where available, HLA class I and class II types were obtained from metadata supplied by the sample provider rather than from assay-based typing. The prospective study material was composed of cDNA or gDNA derived from T cells, B-cell-depleted T cells, or PBMCs. The repertoires were released in a freely available public database meant as a resource for research on the immune response to SARS-CoV-2. Nearly every sample came with metadata listing a de-identified subject ID, COVID-19 status, age in years and sex. Deeply sampled blood TCRbeta repertoires from subjects exposed to, actively infected with, or recovered from COVID-19 were included in the dataset. The samples were drawn from two sources: the first 160 participants of the ongoing ImmuneRACE study, and 950 to 1,500 subjects contributed by 6 global collaborators.

The immunoSEQ Assay, a bias-controlled multiplex PCR, was used to amplify TCRbeta CDR3 regions from genomic DNA. The authors processed their data as follows. Within the assay, amplification of reference gene primers was used to estimate how many nucleated cells each sample contained. To quantify the absolute abundance of each unique TCRbeta CDR3 rearrangement, sequence reads were collapsed and filtered. For each sample, productive Simpson clonality was calculated by taking the square root of Simpson's diversity index across productive rearrangements. Held by TCRdb, this immuneACCESS table contains in-frame sequences only and omits some clones. Under half of the omission traces to an unresolved V gene where checked; the cause of the rest is unknown. The V and J calls and the clone size are those of that table, but D and trimming were determined from the DNA. Across this sample there are about 330,000 clones, with around 90% seen only once. The ten largest account for roughly 9.9% of the sample.

One collaborating source in Seattle enrolled patients during active infection and followed them longitudinally through the course of disease. Each collaborating institution followed its own protocols to collect whole blood in K2EDTA tubes. For TCRbeta analysis, collaborators shipped samples as frozen whole blood, isolated PBMCs, or DNA extracted from either of those sample types. The study at large found these results: The amount of clinical and demographic metadata varied by source and participant and was provided uncurated.

As to this clone: No cognate antigen has been identified for it. No qualities accompany the bases; no much larger clone lies one base away.

Taken from cysteine to phenylalanine, the CDR3 has 20 residues. The read is trimmed to its CDR3 DNA, 60 bases read in frame from base 1. CDR1 MNHEY and CDR2 SMNVEV were looked up in the germline V gene (reference sequence). Ends trimmed: V by 3 bases, J by 2 bases; bases unmatched to a gene: 14. This clonotype was sampled from a young man with COVID-19, enrolled during active disease. The sequence is built from TRBV27 and TRBJ2-3, with TRBD2 identical over 13 junction bases. Source material: peripheral blood. The CDR3 region has the sequence CASSFVYWTSGSQPTDTQYF. In nucleotide form, the sequence is TGTGCCAGCAGTTTTGTCTATTGGACTAGCGGGAGTCAACCCACAGATACGCAGTATTTT.